This T cell receptor (beta chain) was found in a study of T cell clonotyping in hematopoietic cell transplantation. Time point described: recipient sample about 28 days before transplant, after cytoreduction. The assay was immunoSEQ multiplex PCR, and TCRdb's table has in-frame clones only and misses some. In the table there are several thousand clones, roughly nine tenths of which are singletons. V dropped 0 bases and J dropped 1 base, with 16 bases sitting between them. Per germline, CDR1 SGHDN and CDR2 FVKESK. This CDR3 region has 18 residues. The rearrangement joins TRBV14 to TRBJ1-3; D possibly corresponds to TRBD1 (6 bases). This receptor was identified in a woman aged 55-69 years with acute myeloid leukemia. Some clones in this sample may be carry-over from other donors' samples. Specimen: peripheral blood mononuclear cells, collected before stem cell transplant. The CDR3 region is CASSQETGSRGSGNTIYF. DNA for the CDR3: TGTGCCAGCAGCCAAGAAACTGGTTCCAGGGGTTCTGGAAACACCATATATTTT.